One and the same sample provided the 21 T cell receptor beta chains below, sequenced in a study of blood T cells in healthy people across ages. A second roughly 7 to 12 cycle PCR used barcoded and J-beta primers. TCRdb reprocessed the 5' RACE reads with MiXCR, giving one entry per CDR3 protein. Found here are 750,000 to 950,000 distinct CDR3 sequences, 20% to 30% of them singletons; the top ten hold about 2.9%. These sequences were also reported in another study, on T cells of mothers and their children.

The sample consisted of blood. These receptors all come from a boy younger than 18 in good health.

This clonotype was seen more than once but under ten times. The chain is built from TRBV20-1 and TRBJ1-4; possibly TRBD1 for D (6 bases). Trimming took off 6 bases at V and 8 bases at J, with 10 bases between the two ends. The germline CDR1 and CDR2 sequences are DFQATT and SNEGSKA (reference sequence). The CDR3 is made up of 11 amino acids. The CDR3 sequence: CSATRGEKLFF. Written as DNA, the CDR3 is TGCAGTGCGACAAGGGGGGAAAAACTGTTTTTT.

This clonotype was seen ten or more times. One end of the junction fails to match germline, which may point to a read error. This chain uses TRBV7-7 with TRBJ2-1; tentatively, D is TRBD1 (5 bases). Germline V gene lookup returns CDR1 SSHAT and CDR2 FNYEAQ (reference sequence). This CDR3 region has 15 residues. Written as DNA, the CDR3 is TGTGCTAGCAGCTTAGTTCCAGGGTCCTACAATGAGCAGTTCTTC. Translated: CASSLVPGSYNEQFF.

The gene calls are TRBV20-1 and TRBJ1-4; D is possibly TRBD1 (6 bases). Trimming took off 6 bases at V and 8 bases at J, with 13 bases between the two ends. The CDR3 spans 12 residues. CDR1 and CDR2 (germline): DFQATT, SNEGSKA (reference sequence). CDR3 coding DNA: TGCAGTGCCCCGCTAGGGGGGGAAAAACTGTTTTTT. This encodes CSAPLGGEKLFF.

This clonotype was seen only a few times. V gene TRBV9 combines with J gene TRBJ2-2, with 7 bases aligning to TRBD2. The V and J ends lost 3 bases and 2 bases, in that order; junction bases with no gene match: 4. CDR1 and CDR2 (germline): SGDLS, YYNGEE. The CDR3 is 15 amino acids. Written as DNA, the CDR3 is TGTGCCAGCAGCGGTAGCGGGCTAAACACCGGGGAGCTGTTTTTT. This encodes CASSGSGLNTGELFF.

The chain employs TRBV6-1 and TRBJ2-5; tentative D call: TRBD1 (6 bases). The J call may be wrong; the DNA end is better matched by TRBJ2-7. The CDR3 is 13 residues long. Looked up from germline, CDR1 is MNHNS and CDR2 is SASEGT. The DNA of the CDR3 is TGTGCCAGCACCCTACAGGGACCCTACGAGCAGTACTTC. Protein product: CASTLQGPYEQYF.

This clonotype was found many times. The chain employs TRBV3-1 and TRBJ1-2, with 10 bases aligning to TRBD1. This CDR3 is built from 13 residues. Germline CDR1 is LGHDT and CDR2 is YNNKEL (reference sequence). V shed 6 bases and J 5 bases; nucleotides not matched to a gene: 3. CDR3 in DNA: TGTGCCAGCAGTCGGGACAGGGGATATGGCTACACCTTC. Encoded protein: CASSRDRGYGYTF. The whole variable domain, remainder taken from reference TRBV3-1 and TRBJ1-2, is DTAVSQTPKYLVTQMGNDKSIKCEQNLGHDTMYWYKQDSKKFLKIMFSYNNKELIINETVPNRFSPKSPDKAHLNLHINSLELGDSAVYFCASSRDRGYGYTFGSGTRLTVV.

This clonotype was counted a few times. The V call is TRBV14, the J call TRBJ1-2; D remains ambiguous. Germline values: CDR1 SGHDN, CDR2 FVKESK. V was trimmed by 3 bases and J by 3 bases, leaving 11 bases between them. This CDR3 is built from 14 residues. In DNA, the CDR3 is TGTGCCAGCAGCCATGTCGCGCAGGACTATGGCTACACCTTC. Amino acid sequence: CASSHVAQDYGYTF.

Many counts were recorded for this clonotype. The chain links TRBV16 to TRBJ1-2; no definite D call. The CDR3 is 13 residues long. V shed 2 bases and J shed 5 bases, with 9 bases lying between them. Germline CDR1 and CDR2: KGHSY and FQNENV. The CDR3 DNA reads TGTGCCAGCAGCCAAACGGGTTATTATGGCTACACCTTC. Protein product: CASSQTGYYGYTF.

J is TRBJ2-2 and V is TRBV10-1; perhaps TRBD2 as D (6 bases). Germline V gene sequence: CDR1 WNHNN, CDR2 SYGVQD (reference sequence). This CDR3 has 14 residues. Trimming took off 7 bases at V and 0 bases at J, with 9 bases between the two ends. In DNA form, the CDR3 reads TGCGCCAGCAATGGGGGGACGAACACCGGGGAGCTGTTTTTT. Encoded protein: CASNGGTNTGELFF.

This clonotype has only one observation. This may come from a read error, since a much larger clone is one base off. The CDR3 is CASRGLVGGEGETQYF. The CDR3 DNA reads as TGTGCCAGCAGGGGACTAGTGGGGGGGGAAGGGGAGACCCAGTACTTC. The chain recombines TRBV2 with TRBJ2-5; 8 bases line up with TRBD2. The trim removed 6 bases at V and 5 bases at J, leaving 14 bases unmatched. Germline CDR1 SNHLY, CDR2 FYNNEI. The CDR3 covers 16 residues. Full variable domain (outside the CDR3, taken from reference TRBV2 and TRBJ2-5): EPEVTQTPSHQVTQMGQEVILRCVPISNHLYFYWYRQILGQKVEFLVSFYNNEISEKSEIFDDQFSVERPDGSNFTLKIRSTKLEDSAMYFCASRGLVGGEGETQYFGPGTRLLVL.

This clonotype was found many times. The J gene is TRBJ2-7, the V gene TRBV27; no clear D. The V end lost 2 bases, the J end lost 2 bases, and 7 bases lay between the germline ends. Germline-derived CDR1 and CDR2 are MNHEY and SMNVEV (reference sequence). The length of the CDR3 is 13 residues. Written as DNA, the CDR3 is TGTGCCAGCAGTTTAGGACGGACCTACGAGCAGTACTTC. Translating gives CASSLGRTYEQYF.

This CDR3 is CASSLSSGGPLQETQYF. The CDR3 DNA reads as TGTGCCAGCAGCTTATCTAGCGGGGGGCCCCTCCAAGAGACCCAGTACTTC. The chain is built from TRBV7-9 and TRBJ2-5; 11 positions match TRBD2. The V gene end was trimmed by 2 bases and the J gene end by 1 base; junction bases not matched to a gene: 6. The CDR3 length is 17 residues. Germline V gene data show CDR1 as SEHNR and CDR2 as FQNEAQ (reference sequence).

This clonotype was found a few times. The chain employs TRBV7-9 and TRBJ2-3; D uncertain. V was clipped by 6 bases and J by 4 bases, with 8 bases between them. Germline values: CDR1 SEHNR, CDR2 FQNEAQ (reference sequence). The CDR3 runs to 12 residues. This CDR3 is CASSPQADTQYF. DNA of the CDR3: TGTGCCAGCAGTCCTCAGGCAGATACGCAGTATTTT.

This clonotype has more than one count but fewer than ten. The CDR3 loop is CASSHPMRTGEWQYF. CDR3 nucleotides: TGTGCCAGCAGTCATCCGATGCGGACAGGGGAATGGCAGTACTTC. The V and J genes are TRBV12-3 or TRBV12-4 and TRBJ2-1; the match to TRBD1 covers 9 bases. The J call could be wrong; TRBJ2-7 is a better fit for the DNA end. The CDR3 has 15 amino acids.

This clonotype was recorded only once. DNA for the CDR3: TGCAGTGCCCCGGGACTAGCAGGAACCGGGGAGCTGTTTTTT. Amino acid sequence: CSAPGLAGTGELFF. V usage is TRBV20-1 and J usage is TRBJ2-2; 9 bases are shared with TRBD2. The length of the CDR3 is 14 residues. Per the germline V gene, CDR1 is DFQATT and CDR2 is SNEGSKA (reference sequence). V shed 6 bases, J shed 5 bases, and the junction held 7 bases outside the gene matches.

This clonotype was detected only a few times. V usage is TRBV4-1 and J usage is TRBJ1-4, with D perhaps matching TRBD1 (5 bases). This CDR3 comprises 15 residues. Trimming took off 4 bases at V and 0 bases at J, with 9 bases between the two ends. Per germline, CDR1 MGHRA and CDR2 YSYEKL. The CDR3 coding sequence is TGCGCCAGCAGCCCGCAGGGAACAACTAATGAAAAACTGTTTTTT. Its protein product is CASSPQGTTNEKLFF.

The rearrangement joins TRBV24-1 to TRBJ2-3, with 8 bases matching TRBD2. This CDR3 has 17 amino acids. The germline CDR1 and CDR2 sequences are KGHDR and SFDVKD. Trimming took 0 bases from V and 5 from J; bases not matched to a gene: 9. The CDR3 here is CATSDLPIAGSGDTQYF. Written as DNA, the CDR3 is TGTGCCACCAGTGATTTGCCCATAGCGGGATCGGGAGATACGCAGTATTTT.

This clonotype was detected a few times. V is TRBV6-5 and J is TRBJ2-4; 7 bases agree with TRBD1. Per the germline V gene, CDR1 is MNHEY and CDR2 is SVGAGI. This CDR3 comprises 12 residues. The trim removed 4 bases at V and 9 bases at J, leaving 3 bases unmatched. In DNA, the CDR3 is TGTGCCAGCAGTTCGGGACAGTTCATTCAGTACTTC. Its translation is CASSSGQFIQYF.

This clonotype was seen a few times. The J gene is TRBJ2-5, the V gene TRBV28, with 8 bases fitting TRBD2. V was clipped by 7 bases and J by 5 bases; unmatched bases: 12. The CDR3 sequence is 15 residues long. Germline V lookup: CDR1 MDHEN, CDR2 SYDVKM. CDR3 in amino acids: CASTLAGGLMETQYF. The CDR3 DNA sequence: TGTGCCAGCACCCTCGCGGGGGGCCTTATGGAGACCCAGTACTTC.

The V gene is TRBV19, the J gene TRBJ2-4; D may be TRBD2 (5 bases). Trimming left V 3 bases short and J 7 bases short, with 10 bases between. From germline, CDR1 is LNHDA and CDR2 SQIVND (reference sequence). The CDR3 is 13 residues long. CDR3 region: CASSIGGENIQYF. For the CDR3, the DNA is TGTGCCAGTAGTATCGGTGGGGAGAACATTCAGTACTTC.

V is TRBV20-1 and J is TRBJ2-5; 7 nucleotides agree with TRBD2. The end of the DNA is better explained by TRBJ2-1, so the J call may be wrong. From germline, CDR1 is DFQATT and CDR2 SNEGSKA (reference sequence). The length of the CDR3 is 14 residues. The CDR3 sequence is CSARWDYIYNEQFF. The CDR3 nucleotides read TGCAGTGCTAGATGGGACTATATCTACAATGAGCAGTTCTTC.